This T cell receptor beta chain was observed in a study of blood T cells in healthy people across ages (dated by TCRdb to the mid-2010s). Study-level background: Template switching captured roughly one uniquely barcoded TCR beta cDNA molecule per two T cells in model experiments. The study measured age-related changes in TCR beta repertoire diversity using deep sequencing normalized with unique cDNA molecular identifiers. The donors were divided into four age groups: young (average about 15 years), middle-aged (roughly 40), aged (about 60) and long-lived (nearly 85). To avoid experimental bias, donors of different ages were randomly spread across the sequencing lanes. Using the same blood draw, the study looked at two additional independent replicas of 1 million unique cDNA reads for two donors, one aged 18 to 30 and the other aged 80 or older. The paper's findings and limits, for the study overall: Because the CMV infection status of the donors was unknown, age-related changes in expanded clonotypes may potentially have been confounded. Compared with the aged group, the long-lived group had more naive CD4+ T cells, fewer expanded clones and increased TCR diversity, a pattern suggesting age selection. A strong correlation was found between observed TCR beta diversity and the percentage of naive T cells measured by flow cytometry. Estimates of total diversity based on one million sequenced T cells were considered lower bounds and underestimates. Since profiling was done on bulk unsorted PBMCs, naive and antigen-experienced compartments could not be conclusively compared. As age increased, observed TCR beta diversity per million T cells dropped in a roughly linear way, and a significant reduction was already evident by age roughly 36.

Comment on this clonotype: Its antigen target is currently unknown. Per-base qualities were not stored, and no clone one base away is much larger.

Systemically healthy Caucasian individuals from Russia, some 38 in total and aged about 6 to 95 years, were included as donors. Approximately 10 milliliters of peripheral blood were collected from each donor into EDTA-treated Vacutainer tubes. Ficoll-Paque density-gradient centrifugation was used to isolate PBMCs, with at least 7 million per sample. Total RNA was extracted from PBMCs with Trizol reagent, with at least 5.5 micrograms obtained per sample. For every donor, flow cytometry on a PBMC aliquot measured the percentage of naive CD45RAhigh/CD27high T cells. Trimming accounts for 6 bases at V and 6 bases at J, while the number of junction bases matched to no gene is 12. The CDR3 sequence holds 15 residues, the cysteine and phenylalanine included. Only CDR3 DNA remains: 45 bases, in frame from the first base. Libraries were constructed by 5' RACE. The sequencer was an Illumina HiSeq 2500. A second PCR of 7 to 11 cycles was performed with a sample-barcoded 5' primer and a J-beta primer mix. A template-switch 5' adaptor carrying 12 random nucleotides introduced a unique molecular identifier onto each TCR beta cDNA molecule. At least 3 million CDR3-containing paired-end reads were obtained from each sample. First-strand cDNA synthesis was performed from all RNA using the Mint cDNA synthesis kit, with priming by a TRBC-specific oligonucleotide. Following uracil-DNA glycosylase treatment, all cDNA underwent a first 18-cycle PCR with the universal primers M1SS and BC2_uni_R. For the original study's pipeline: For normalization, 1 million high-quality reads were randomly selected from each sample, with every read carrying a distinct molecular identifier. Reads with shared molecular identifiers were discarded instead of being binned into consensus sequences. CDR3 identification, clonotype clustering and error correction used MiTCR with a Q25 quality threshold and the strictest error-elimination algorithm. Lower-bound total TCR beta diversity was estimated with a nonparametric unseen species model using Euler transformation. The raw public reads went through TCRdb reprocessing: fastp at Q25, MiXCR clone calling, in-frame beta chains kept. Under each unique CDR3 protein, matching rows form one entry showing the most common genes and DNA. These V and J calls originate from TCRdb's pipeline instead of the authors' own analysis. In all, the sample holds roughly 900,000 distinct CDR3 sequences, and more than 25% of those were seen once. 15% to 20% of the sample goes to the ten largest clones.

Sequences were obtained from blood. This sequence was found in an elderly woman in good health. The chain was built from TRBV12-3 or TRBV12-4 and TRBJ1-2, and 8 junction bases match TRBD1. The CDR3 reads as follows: CASRFKTGATDGYTF. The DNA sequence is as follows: TGTGCCAGCAGATTTAAGACAGGGGCTACCGATGGCTACACCTTC.